This TCR beta chain was documented in a study of CD8+CD57+ T cells in acquired aplastic anemia (dated by TCRdb to 2016 to 2018). Background for the entire study: DNA extracted from sorted CD4+ and CD8+ cells had a mean of 3.2 ug, with a range of roughly 0.18 to 27.4 ug. CD8+CD57+ expansion was defined as a frequency above the mean frequency observed in healthy subjects. Overall study outcomes, separate from this receptor: Patients and healthy controls showed no significant difference in CD8+ Simpson's diversity (P=0.060). Although roughly 29 CD8+ CDR3 sequences were shared by patients and controls, these sequences appeared highly expressed in patients and within the immunodominant clones of patients.

The CDR3 spans 14 residues, from the cysteine through the phenylalanine. Only the CDR3 region is kept as DNA, spanning 42 bases read in frame from base 1. Sequences MGHDK (CDR1) and SYGVNS (CDR2) are obtained from the germline V gene. Regarding this clonotype: Its target antigen remains unknown. An end of the junction differs from the germline gene, which may be a read error.

Expansion of CD8+CD57+ cells had been shown by flow cytometry in the patients chosen for sequencing. Every patient had a diagnosis of severe acquired aplastic anemia based on International Study of Aplastic Anemia and Agranulocytosis and Camitta criteria. No therapy had been received by the patients at the time of blood sampling. TCR repertoires of sorted CD4+ and CD8+ blood T cells from severe aplastic anemia patients and healthy subjects were deep-sequenced in the study. Patients were enrolled in the USA under clinicaltrials.gov protocols 00001620, 01623167, 00001397, 00071045, 00081523 and 00961064. Ficoll-Paque density gradient centrifugation was used to isolate peripheral blood mononuclear cells. Before DNA was extracted, CD4+ and CD8+ T cells were sorted using either FACS or magnetic beads. Profiling of TCR beta VDJ combinations and CDR3 sequences used genomic DNA as the template. An Illumina HiSeq 2000 was used for TCR repertoire sequencing. On the authors' methods: Repertoires were assessed using TRBV/TRBJ rearrangement plots, CDR3 size and DJ length profiles, and Simpson's diversity index. The immunodominant clone was defined as the most abundant DNA sequence in deep sequencing data. CDR3 amino acid sequences were screened for sharing across subjects and were compared with published repertoires and the VDJdb database. The raw public reads went through TCRdb reprocessing: fastp at Q25, MiXCR clone calling, in-frame beta chains kept. Every CDR3 protein is listed once, alongside the most common genes and DNA of its rows. TCRdb assigned the V and J calls; the authors' analysis was not used. The sample data list about 58,000 distinct CDR3 sequences, and just over 55% of these were observed just once. Around 17% of the sample belongs to the ten largest clones.

The chain is assembled from TRBV25-1 and TRBJ2-2; tentative D gene TRBD2, with 5 bases matching. The sample taken for sequencing was sorted CD4+, CD8+, or CD8+CD57+ T cells (not recorded which) from PBMCs. The TCR originated in a human donor with aplastic anemia. For the CDR3, the sequence is CASSVMAEIGELSF. In nucleotides, the sequence is TGTGCCAGCAGTGTAATGGCAGAGATCGGGGAGCTGTCTTTT.